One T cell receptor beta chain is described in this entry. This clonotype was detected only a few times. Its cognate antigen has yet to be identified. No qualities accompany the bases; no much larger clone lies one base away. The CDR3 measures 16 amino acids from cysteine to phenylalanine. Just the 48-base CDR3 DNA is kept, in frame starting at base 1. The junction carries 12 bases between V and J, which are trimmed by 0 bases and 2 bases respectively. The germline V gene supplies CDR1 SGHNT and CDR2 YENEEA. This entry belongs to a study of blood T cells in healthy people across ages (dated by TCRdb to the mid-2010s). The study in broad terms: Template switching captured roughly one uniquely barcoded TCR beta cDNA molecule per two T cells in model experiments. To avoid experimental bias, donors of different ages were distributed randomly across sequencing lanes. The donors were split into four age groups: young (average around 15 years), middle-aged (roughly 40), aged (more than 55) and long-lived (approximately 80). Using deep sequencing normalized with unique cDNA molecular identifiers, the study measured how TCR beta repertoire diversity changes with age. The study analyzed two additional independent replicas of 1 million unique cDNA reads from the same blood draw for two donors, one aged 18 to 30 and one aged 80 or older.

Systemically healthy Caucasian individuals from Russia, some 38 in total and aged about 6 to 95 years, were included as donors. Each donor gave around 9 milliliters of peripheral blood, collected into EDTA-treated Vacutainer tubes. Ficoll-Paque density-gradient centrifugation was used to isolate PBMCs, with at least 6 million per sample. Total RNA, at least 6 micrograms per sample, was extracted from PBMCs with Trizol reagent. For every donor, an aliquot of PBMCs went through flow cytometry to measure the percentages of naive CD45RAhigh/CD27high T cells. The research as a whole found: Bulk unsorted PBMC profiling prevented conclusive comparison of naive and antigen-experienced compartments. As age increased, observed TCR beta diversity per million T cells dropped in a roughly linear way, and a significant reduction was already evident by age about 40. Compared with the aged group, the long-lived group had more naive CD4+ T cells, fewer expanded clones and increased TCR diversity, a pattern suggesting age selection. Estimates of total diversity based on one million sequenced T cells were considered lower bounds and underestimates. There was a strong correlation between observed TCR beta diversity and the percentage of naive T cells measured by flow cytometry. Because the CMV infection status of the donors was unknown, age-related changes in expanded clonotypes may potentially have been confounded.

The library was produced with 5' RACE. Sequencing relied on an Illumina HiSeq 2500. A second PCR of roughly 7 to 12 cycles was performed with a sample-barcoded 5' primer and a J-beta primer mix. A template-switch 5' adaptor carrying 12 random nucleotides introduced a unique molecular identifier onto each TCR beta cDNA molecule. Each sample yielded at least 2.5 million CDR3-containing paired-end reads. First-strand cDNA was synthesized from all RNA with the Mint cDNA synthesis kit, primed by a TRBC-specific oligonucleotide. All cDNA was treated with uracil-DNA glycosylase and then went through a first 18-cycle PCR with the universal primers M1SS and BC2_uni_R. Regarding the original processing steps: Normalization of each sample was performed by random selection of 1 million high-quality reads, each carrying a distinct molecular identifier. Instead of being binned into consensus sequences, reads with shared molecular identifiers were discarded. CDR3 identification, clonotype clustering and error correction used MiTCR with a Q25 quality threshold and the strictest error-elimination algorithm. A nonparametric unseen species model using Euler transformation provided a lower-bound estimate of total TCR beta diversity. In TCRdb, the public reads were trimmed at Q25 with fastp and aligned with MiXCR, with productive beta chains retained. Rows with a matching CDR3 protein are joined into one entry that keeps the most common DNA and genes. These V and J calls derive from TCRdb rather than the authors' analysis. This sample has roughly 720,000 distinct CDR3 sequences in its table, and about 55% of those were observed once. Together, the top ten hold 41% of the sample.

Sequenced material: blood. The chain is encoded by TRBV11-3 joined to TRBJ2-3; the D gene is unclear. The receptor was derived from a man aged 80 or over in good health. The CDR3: CASSLDLVKHTDTQYF. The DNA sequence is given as TGTGCCAGCAGCTTAGATCTGGTCAAACACACAGATACGCAGTATTTT. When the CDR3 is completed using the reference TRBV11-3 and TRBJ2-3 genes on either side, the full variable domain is EAGVVQSPRYKIIEKKQPVAFWCNPISGHNTLYWYLQNLGQGPELLIRYENEEAVDDSQLPKDRFSAERLKGVDSTLKIQPAELGDSAVYLCASSLDLVKHTDTQYFGPGTRLTVL.